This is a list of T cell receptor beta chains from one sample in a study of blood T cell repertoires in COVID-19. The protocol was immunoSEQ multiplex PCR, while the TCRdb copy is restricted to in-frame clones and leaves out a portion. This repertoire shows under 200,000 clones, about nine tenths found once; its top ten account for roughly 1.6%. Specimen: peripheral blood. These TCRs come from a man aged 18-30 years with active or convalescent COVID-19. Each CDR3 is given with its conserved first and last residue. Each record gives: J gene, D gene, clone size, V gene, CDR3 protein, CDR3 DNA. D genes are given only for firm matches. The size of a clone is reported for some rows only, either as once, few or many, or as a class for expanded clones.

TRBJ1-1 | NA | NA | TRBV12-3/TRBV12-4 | CASNSWGGEAFF | TGTGCCAGCAACTCCTGGGGAGGGGAAGCTTTCTTT
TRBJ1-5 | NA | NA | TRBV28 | CASSPGRGRALNSNQPQHF | TGTGCCAGCAGCCCAGGGCGGGGGCGAGCCTTAAATAGCAATCAGCCCCAGCATTTT
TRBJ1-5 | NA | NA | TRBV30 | CAWSAWGDQPQHF | TGTGCCTGGAGTGCGTGGGGGGATCAGCCCCAGCATTTT
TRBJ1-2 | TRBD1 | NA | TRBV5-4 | CASSFVRQGSYGYTF | TGTGCCAGCAGCTTTGTCCGACAGGGGTCCTATGGCTACACCTTC
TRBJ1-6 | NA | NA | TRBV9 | CASSGGWSGNSPLHF | TGTGCCAGCAGCGGTGGATGGAGCGGGAATTCACCCCTCCACTTT
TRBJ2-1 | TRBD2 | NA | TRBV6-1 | CASSGRLAGRYNEQFF | TGTGCCAGCAGTGGAAGACTAGCGGGAAGGTACAATGAGCAGTTCTTC
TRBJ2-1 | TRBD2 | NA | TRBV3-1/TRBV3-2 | CASSQGASGSIYEQFF | TGTGCCAGCAGCCAAGGAGCTAGCGGGAGTATATATGAGCAGTTCTTC
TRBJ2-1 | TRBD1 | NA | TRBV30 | CAWSLTSGQGGFYNEQFF | TGTGCCTGGAGTCTTACTTCGGGACAGGGGGGTTTCTACAATGAGCAGTTCTTC
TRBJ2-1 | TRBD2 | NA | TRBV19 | CASSRLAGASYNEQFF | TGTGCCAGTAGTAGACTAGCGGGGGCCTCCTACAATGAGCAGTTCTTC
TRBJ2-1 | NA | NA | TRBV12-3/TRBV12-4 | CASRGGQRGEQFF | TGTGCCAGCAGGGGGGGACAGCGTGGGGAGCAGTTCTTC
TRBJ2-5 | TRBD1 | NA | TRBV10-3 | CAISVSGGERETQYF | TGTGCCATCAGTGTATCAGGGGGCGAGAGAGAGACCCAGTACTTC
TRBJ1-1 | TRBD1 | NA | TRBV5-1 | CASSTTGTGNTEAFF | TGCGCCAGCAGCACCACCGGGACAGGGAACACTGAAGCTTTCTTT
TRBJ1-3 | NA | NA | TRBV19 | CASSITPRRGNTIYF | TGTGCCAGTAGTATAACTCCTAGACGTGGGAACACCATATATTTT
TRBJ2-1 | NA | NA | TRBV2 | CASSGGSSYNEQFF | TGTGCCAGCAGCGGGGGTAGCTCCTACAATGAGCAGTTCTTC
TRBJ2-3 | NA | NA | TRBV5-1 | CASMSHRGTDTQYF | TGCGCCAGCATGTCTCACAGGGGCACAGATACGCAGTATTTT
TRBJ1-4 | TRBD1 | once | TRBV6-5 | CASSTRPGQGGKLFF | TGTGCCAGCAGTACGCGGCCAGGACAGGGAGGAAAACTGTTTTTT
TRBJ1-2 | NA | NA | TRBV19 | CASSTLAGGIGGYTF | TGTGCCAGTAGTACCCTAGCGGGGGGCATCGGTGGCTACACCTTC
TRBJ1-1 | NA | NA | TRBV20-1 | CSASPGWTEAFF | TGCAGTGCTAGTCCGGGATGGACTGAAGCTTTCTTT
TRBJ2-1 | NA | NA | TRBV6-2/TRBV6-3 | CASSYSPRNEQFF | TGTGCCAGCAGTTACTCCCCGCGAAATGAGCAGTTCTTC
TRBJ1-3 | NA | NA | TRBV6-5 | CASMVSGGNTIYF | TGTGCCAGCATGGTGTCAGGAGGAAACACCATATATTTT
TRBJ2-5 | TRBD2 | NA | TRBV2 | CASSESSGSPETQYF | TGTGCCAGCAGTGAGTCTAGCGGGAGTCCAGAGACCCAGTACTTC
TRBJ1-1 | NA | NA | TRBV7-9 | CASSRQGGATEAFF | TGTGCCAGCAGCCGCCAAGGGGGGGCCACTGAAGCTTTCTTT
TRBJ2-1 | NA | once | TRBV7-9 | CASSHKTDRASWEQFF | TGTGCCAGCAGCCATAAAACTGATCGCGCTTCGTGGGAGCAGTTCTTC
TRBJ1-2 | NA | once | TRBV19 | CASSIRGSTLGYTF | TGTGCCAGTAGTATACGAGGCTCGACGCTCGGCTACACCTTC
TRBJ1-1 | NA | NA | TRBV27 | CASSRNRVTEAFF | TGTGCCAGCAGTCGTAACAGAGTTACTGAAGCTTTCTTT
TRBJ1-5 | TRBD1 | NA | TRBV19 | CASRTGTGNQPQHF | TGTGCCAGTAGAACCGGGACAGGGAATCAGCCCCAGCATTTT
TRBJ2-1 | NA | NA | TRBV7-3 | CASSFNRGISEQFF | TGTGCCAGCAGCTTCAATCGCGGGATCTCTGAGCAGTTCTTC
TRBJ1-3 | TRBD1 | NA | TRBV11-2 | CASSLTGGYSGNTIYF | TGTGCCAGCAGCTTAACAGGGGGATACTCTGGAAACACCATATATTTT
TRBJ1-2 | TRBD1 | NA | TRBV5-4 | CASSSTGDYGYTF | TGTGCCAGCAGCTCCACAGGGGACTATGGCTACACCTTC
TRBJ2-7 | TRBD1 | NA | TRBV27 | CASRRQGVYGEQYF | TGTGCCAGCCGGAGACAGGGGGTTTATGGCGAGCAGTACTTC
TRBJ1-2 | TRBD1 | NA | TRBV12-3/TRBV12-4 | CASSITGGWGYTF | TGTGCCAGCAGCATCACAGGGGGCTGGGGCTACACCTTC
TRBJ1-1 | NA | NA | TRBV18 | CASSPPNMQAGAEAFF | TGTGCCAGCTCACCACCGAATATGCAGGCCGGGGCTGAAGCTTTCTTT
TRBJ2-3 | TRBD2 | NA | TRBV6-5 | CASSYGGGFPDTQYF | TGTGCCAGCAGTTACGGGGGGGGGTTTCCAGATACGCAGTATTTT
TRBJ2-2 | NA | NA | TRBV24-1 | CATSDINTGELFF | TGTGCCACCAGTGACATTAACACCGGGGAGCTGTTTTTT
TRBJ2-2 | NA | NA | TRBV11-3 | CASSKRRGSGELFF | TGTGCCAGCAGCAAACGACGGGGGAGCGGGGAGCTGTTTTTT